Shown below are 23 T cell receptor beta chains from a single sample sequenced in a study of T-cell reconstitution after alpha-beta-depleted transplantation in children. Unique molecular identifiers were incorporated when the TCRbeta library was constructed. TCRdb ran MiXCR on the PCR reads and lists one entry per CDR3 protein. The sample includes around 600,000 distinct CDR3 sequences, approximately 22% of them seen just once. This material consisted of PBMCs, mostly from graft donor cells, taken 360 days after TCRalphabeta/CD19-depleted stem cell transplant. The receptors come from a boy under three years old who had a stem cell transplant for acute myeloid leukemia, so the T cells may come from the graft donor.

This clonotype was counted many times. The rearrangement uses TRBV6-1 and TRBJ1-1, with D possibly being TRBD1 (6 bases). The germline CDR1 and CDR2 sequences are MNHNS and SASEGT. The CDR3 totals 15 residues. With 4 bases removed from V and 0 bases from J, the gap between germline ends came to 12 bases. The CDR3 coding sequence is TGTGCCAGCAGTGCCCCCGGGACAATGAACACTGAAGCTTTCTTT. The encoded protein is CASSAPGTMNTEAFF.

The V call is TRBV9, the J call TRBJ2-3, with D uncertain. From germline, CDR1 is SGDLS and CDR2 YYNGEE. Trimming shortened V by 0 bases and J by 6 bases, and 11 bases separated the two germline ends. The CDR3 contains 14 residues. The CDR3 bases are TGTGCCAGCAGCGTAGTAGACCTAGGGGATACGCAGTATTTT. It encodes CASSVVDLGDTQYF.

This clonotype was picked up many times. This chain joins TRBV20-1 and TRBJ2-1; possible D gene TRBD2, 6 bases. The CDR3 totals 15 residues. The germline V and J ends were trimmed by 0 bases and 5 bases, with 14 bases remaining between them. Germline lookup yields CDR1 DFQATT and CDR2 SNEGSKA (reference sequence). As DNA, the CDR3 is TGCAGTGCTAGAGATTCTGGCGGGGTCGACAATGAGCAGTTCTTC. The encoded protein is CSARDSGGVDNEQFF.

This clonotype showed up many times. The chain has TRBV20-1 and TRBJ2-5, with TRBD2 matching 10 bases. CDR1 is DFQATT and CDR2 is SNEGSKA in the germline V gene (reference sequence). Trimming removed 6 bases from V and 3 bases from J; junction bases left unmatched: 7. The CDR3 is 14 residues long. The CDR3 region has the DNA TGCAGTGCGGACGCCGGGACTAGCGAAGAGACCCAGTACTTC. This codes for CSADAGTSEETQYF.

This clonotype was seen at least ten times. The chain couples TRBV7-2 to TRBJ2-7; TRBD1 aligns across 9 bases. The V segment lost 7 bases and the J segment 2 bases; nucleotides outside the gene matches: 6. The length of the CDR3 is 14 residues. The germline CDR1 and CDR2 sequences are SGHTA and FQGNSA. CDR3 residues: CASTPGQGTYEQYF. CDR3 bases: TGTGCCAGCACCCCGGGACAGGGTACCTACGAGCAGTACTTC.

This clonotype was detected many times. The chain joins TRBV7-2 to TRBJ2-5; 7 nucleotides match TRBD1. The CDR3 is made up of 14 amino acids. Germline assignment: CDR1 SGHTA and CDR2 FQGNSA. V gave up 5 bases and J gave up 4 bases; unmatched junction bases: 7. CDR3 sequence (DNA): TGTGCCAGCAGCCTAGGGGGCGCGGGAGAGACCCAGTACTTC. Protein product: CASSLGGAGETQYF.

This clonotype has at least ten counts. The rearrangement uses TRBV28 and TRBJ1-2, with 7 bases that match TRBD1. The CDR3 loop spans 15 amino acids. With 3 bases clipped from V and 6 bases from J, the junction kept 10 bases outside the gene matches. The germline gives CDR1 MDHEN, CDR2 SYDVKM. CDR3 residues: CASSFLDRALDGYTF. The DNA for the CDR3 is TGTGCCAGCAGTTTCCTAGACAGGGCTTTGGATGGCTACACCTTC.

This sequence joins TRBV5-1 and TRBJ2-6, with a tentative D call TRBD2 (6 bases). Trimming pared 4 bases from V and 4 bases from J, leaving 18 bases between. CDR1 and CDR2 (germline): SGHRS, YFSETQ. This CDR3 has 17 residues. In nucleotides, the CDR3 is TGCGCCAGCAGCCCGCGGGTGGAGGGGTCGGGGGCCAACGTCCTGACTTTC. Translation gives CASSPRVEGSGANVLTF.

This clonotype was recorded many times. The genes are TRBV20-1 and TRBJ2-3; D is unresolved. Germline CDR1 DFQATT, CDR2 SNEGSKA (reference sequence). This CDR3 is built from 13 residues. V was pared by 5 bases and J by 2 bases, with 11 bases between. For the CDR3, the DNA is TGCAGTGCTTCCTTGAGAAACACAGATACGCAGTATTTT. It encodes CSASLRNTDTQYF.

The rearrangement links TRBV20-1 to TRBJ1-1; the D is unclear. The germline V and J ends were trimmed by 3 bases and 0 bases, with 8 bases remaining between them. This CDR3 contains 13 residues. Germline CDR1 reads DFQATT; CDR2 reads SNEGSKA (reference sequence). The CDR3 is CSARRLLNTEAFF. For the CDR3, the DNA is TGCAGTGCTAGGAGACTCCTGAACACTGAAGCTTTCTTT.

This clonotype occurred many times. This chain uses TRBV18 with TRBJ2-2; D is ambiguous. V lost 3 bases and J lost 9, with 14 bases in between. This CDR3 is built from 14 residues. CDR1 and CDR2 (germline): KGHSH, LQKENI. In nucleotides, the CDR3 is TGTGCCAGCTCACCTTCAGGCGAATTCCGGGAGCTGTTTTTT. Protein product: CASSPSGEFRELFF.

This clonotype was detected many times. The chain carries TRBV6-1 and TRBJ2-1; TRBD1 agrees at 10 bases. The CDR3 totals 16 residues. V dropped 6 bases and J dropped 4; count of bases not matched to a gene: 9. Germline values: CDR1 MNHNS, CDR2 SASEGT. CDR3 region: CASRPGTGELYNEQFF. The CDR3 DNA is TGTGCCAGCAGACCCGGGACAGGGGAGCTATACAATGAGCAGTTCTTC.

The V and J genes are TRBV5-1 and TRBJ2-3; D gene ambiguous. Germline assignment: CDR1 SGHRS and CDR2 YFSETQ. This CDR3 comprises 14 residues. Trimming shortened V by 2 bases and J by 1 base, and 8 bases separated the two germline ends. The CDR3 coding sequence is TGCGCCAGCAGCTTCAATATTCGCACAGATACGCAGTATTTT. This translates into CASSFNIRTDTQYF.

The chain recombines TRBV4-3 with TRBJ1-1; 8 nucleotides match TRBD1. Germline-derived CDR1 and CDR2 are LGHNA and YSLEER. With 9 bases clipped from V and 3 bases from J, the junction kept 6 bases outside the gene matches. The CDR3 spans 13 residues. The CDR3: CASAGGRDTEAFF. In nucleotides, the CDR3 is TGCGCCAGTGCAGGGGGCAGGGACACTGAAGCTTTCTTT.

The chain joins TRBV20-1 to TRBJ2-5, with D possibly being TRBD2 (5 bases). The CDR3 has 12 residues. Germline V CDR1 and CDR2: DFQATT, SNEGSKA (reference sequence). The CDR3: CKFEGSQETQYF. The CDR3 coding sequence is TGCAAGTTCGAGGGCTCACAAGAGACCCAGTACTTC.

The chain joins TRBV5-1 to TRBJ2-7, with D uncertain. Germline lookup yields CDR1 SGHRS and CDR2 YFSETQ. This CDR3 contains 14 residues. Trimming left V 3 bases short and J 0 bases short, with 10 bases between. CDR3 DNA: TGCGCCAGCAGCTCCGGACGGGTCTCCTACGAGCAGTACTTC. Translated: CASSSGRVSYEQYF.

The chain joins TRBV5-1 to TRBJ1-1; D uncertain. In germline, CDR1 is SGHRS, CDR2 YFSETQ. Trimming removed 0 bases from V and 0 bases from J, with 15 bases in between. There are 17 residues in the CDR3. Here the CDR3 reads CASSLEWSSSLNTEAFF. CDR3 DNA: TGCGCCAGCAGCTTGGAGTGGTCCTCTTCCCTGAACACTGAAGCTTTCTTT.

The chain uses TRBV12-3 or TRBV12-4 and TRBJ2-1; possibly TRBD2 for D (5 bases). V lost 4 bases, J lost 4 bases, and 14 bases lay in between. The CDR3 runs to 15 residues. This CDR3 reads CASSSTDLAYNEQFF. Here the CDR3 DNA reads TGTGCCAGCAGTTCCACAGACCTAGCTTACAATGAGCAGTTCTTC.

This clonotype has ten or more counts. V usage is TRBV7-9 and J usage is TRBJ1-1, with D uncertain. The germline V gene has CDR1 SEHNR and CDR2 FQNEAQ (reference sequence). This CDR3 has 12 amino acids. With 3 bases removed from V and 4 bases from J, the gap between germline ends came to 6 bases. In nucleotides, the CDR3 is TGTGCCAGCAGCTTGGAAATCACTGAAGCTTTCTTT. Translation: CASSLEITEAFF.

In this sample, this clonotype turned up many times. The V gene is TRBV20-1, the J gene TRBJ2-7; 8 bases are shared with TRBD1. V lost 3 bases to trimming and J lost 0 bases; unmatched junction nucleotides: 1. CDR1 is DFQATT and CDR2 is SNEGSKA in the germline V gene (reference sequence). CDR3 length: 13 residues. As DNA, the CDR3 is TGCAGTGCTAGGACAGGGGCCTCCTACGAGCAGTACGTC. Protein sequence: CSARTGASYEQYV.

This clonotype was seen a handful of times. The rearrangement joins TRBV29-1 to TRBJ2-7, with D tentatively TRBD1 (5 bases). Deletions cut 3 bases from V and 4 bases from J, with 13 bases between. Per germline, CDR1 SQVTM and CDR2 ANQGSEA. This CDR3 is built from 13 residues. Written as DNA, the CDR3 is TGCAGCGTTGAGGTTACAGGTCCATACGAGCAGTACTTC. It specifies CSVEVTGPYEQYF.

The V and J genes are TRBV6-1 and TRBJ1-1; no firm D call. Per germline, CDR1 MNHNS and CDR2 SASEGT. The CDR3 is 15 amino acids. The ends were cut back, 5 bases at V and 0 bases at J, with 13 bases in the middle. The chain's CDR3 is CASSPPPVMNTEAFF. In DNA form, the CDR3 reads TGTGCCAGCAGTCCACCGCCAGTAATGAACACTGAAGCTTTCTTT.

CDR3 nucleotides: TGCAGCGTTGTGAGTCAGGGAAGGACCTATGGCTACACCTTC. As protein: CSVVSQGRTYGYTF. The chain recombines TRBV29-1 with TRBJ1-2, with D maybe TRBD1 (5 bases). The CDR3 runs to 14 residues. CDR1 is SQVTM and CDR2 is ANQGSEA in the germline V gene. Trimming shortened V by 4 bases and J by 4 bases, and 16 bases separated the two germline ends.